This T cell receptor beta chain was sequenced in a study of cytomegalovirus exposure and HLA in healthy donors. The CDR3 length is 15 residues. Germline V gives CDR1 WSHSY, CDR2 SAAADI. Both 60 Vbeta primers and 13 Jbeta primers went into the PCR. Clones were sequenced by immunoSEQ multiplex PCR, and TCRdb holds only the in-frame ones, with some missing. The sample includes 150,000 to 200,000 clones, 85% to 90% of them seen just once. This TCR was sampled from a young woman in good health and CMV-seronegative. The specimen was PBMCs. This sequence joins TRBV10-2 and TRBJ2-5, with 10 bases aligning to TRBD2. Gene TRBJ2-7 matches the end of the DNA better, so the J call may be wrong. CDR3 region: CASSTVGTSDYEQYF. CDR3 nucleotide sequence: TGCGCCAGCTCCACCGTGGGGACTAGCGACTACGAGCAGTACTTC.